These 9 T cell receptor beta chains originate from one sample sequenced in a study of CD8+CD57+ T cells in acquired aplastic anemia. Genomic DNA acted as the template from which TCR beta VDJ combination and CDR3 sequence profiling were carried out. From the reads, TCRdb called clonotypes with MiXCR, one entry per CDR3 protein. This table holds roughly 81,000 distinct CDR3 sequences, less than 60% found once. Sequencing used sorted CD4+, CD8+, or CD8+CD57+ T cells (not recorded which) from PBMCs. These receptor sequences come from a human donor in good health, serving as a control.

This clonotype was seen a handful of times. The V and J genes are TRBV6-1 and TRBJ1-2, with 12 positions matching TRBD1. J gave up 12 bases and V 5 bases, and 13 bases lay outside the gene matches. The CDR3 contains 15 residues. Germline loops: CDR1 MNHNS, CDR2 SASEGT. The CDR3 loop is CASSQPPGQGAPDTF. The CDR3 bases are TGTGCCAGCAGTCAACCTCCGGGACAGGGGGCCCCGGACACCTTC.

The chain carries TRBV10-2 and TRBJ2-7; D is unresolved. This CDR3 region has 12 residues. From germline, CDR1 is WSHSY and CDR2 SAAADI. Trimming removed 3 bases from V and 2 bases from J, with 5 bases in between. CDR3: CASSEDTYEQYF. CDR3 coding DNA: TGCGCCAGCAGTGAAGACACCTACGAGCAGTACTTC.

The chain is built from TRBV2 and TRBJ2-1; 10 bases match TRBD1. V was clipped by 11 bases and J by 7 bases; unmatched bases: 14. CDR1 and CDR2 (germline): SNHLY, FYNNEI. The CDR3 has 15 amino acids. CDR3 amino acids: CASDRDRGPINEQFF. The CDR3 DNA sequence: TGTGCCTCCGACCGGGACAGGGGTCCGATTAATGAGCAGTTCTTC.

The gene calls are TRBV3-1 and TRBJ2-7; 10 bases are a match to TRBD1. Germline V CDR1 and CDR2: LGHDT, YNNKEL (reference sequence). J was trimmed by 6 bases and V by 2 bases; bases with no gene match: 7. The CDR3 totals 15 residues. In nucleotides, the CDR3 is TGTGCCAGCAGCCAAACCCAGGGGACAGGGGCCGAGCAGTACTTC. This sequence encodes CASSQTQGTGAEQYF.

The J gene is TRBJ2-2, the V gene TRBV20-1, with unresolved D. This CDR3 is built from 14 residues. The V end lost 5 bases, the J end lost 6 bases, and 16 bases lay between the germline ends. Germline loops: CDR1 DFQATT, CDR2 SNEGSKA (reference sequence). CDR3 residues: CSALYGARSGELFF. CDR3 DNA sequence: TGCAGTGCTCTCTACGGTGCGAGATCCGGGGAGCTGTTTTTT.

This clonotype has at least ten counts. The chain links TRBV29-1 to TRBJ1-1; the D is unclear. Germline CDR1 SQVTM, CDR2 ANQGSEA. V was pared by 4 bases and J by 1 base, with 13 bases between. This CDR3 has 14 amino acids. CDR3 sequence (DNA): TGCAGCGTTGTTTACCGGGATCCGAACACTGAAGCTTTCTTT. Its protein is CSVVYRDPNTEAFF. Supplemented by reference TRBV29-1 and TRBJ1-1, the full variable domain reads SAVISQKPSRDICQRGTSLTIQCQVDSQVTMMFWYRQQPGQSLTLIATANQGSEATYESGFVIDKFPISRPNLTFSTLTVSNMSPEDSSIYLCSVVYRDPNTEAFFGQGTRLTVV.

This clonotype was recorded many times. The V call is TRBV12-3 or TRBV12-4, the J call TRBJ1-4; D may be TRBD1 (5 bases). CDR3 length: 15 residues. Trimming removed 4 bases at V and 7 bases at J, with 16 bases between. The CDR3 is CASSSTSGPSEKLFF. The CDR3 DNA follows: TGTGCCAGCAGTTCTACCTCGGGGCCGAGTGAAAAACTGTTTTTT.

The V call is TRBV24-1, the J call TRBJ2-7, with D possibly TRBD1 on 5 matching bases. There are 14 residues in the CDR3. Germline CDR1 KGHDR, CDR2 SFDVKD. Trimming left V 4 bases short and J 1 base short, with 10 bases between. The CDR3 spells CATSDNRTSYEQYF. The CDR3 DNA reads as TGTGCCACCAGTGACAACAGGACGTCCTACGAGCAGTACTTC.

The chain has TRBV9 and TRBJ2-3; D ambiguous. The CDR3 contains 16 residues. Germline V gene sequence: CDR1 SGDLS, CDR2 YYNGEE. Trimming cost V 2 bases and J 1 base, with 14 bases left between them. CDR3 bases: TGTGCCAGCAGCGTCCATCATGGGGAACGCACAGATACGCAGTATTTT. Translating it yields CASSVHHGERTDTQYF.